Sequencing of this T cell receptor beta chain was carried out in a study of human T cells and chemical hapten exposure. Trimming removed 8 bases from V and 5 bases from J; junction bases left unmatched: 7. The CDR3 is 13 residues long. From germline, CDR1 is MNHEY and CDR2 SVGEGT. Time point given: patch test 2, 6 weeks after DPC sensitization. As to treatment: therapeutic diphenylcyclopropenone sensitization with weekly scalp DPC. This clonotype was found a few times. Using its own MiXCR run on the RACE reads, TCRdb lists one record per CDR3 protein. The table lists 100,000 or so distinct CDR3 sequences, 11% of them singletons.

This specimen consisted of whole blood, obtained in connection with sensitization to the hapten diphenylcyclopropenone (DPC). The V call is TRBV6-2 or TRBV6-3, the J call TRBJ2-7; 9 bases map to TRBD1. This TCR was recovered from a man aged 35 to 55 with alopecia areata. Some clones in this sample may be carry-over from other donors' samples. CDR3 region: CASWGQGSHEQYF. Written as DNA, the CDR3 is TGTGCCAGCTGGGGACAGGGATCCCACGAGCAGTACTTC.